This T cell receptor (beta chain) was recovered during a study of shared clonotypes between healthy human individuals (dated by TCRdb to about 2020). For the wider study: The cohort comprised two women and a few men aged 18 to 49 years. Blood TCR repertoires of five healthy adults were deeply sequenced to estimate repertoire size and the extent of clonotype sharing between individuals. Between about 0.9 and 8.9 billion PBMCs per donor were obtained by leukapheresis. To increase sequencing depth and limit assay-specific biases, different laboratories used diverse techniques to prepare libraries and sequence TCR repertoires. Per donor, three plates each were used for CD4 naive and CD4 memory, two for CD8 naive, and one for CD8 memory.

As for this clone: Its antigen is currently not known. Base qualities are not recorded, but no much larger clone differs from it by a single base.

In the germline V gene, CDR1 corresponds to SGHTA and CDR2 to FQGTGA. V has 5 bases trimmed and J has 0 bases trimmed; junction bases matching no gene number 8. The CDR3 runs 18 residues from the cysteine to the phenylalanine. The kept DNA is CDR3 alone, 54 bases in frame from the first base. Broader findings and caveats from the paper: Sampling was restricted to blood, and TCR repertoires in tissue are likely to differ from TCR repertoires in blood. Rarefaction of sorted-subset datasets indicated incomplete sequencing despite the large sequencing depth. Across four donors, approximately 5% of naive CD4, over 3% of naive CD8, about 2.3% of memory CD4, and under 0.45% of memory CD8 clonotypes were shared. Compared with non-shared clonotypes, clonotypes shared by all four sorted-subset donors had higher generation probabilities. Pairwise subsampling led to the expectation that sequencing depth would affect the degree of clonotype sharing among donors. Because the study included only a small number of donors, the genetic and exposure-history diversity represented was limited. Naive subsets generally had larger estimated clonotype richness than memory subsets did.

Using the deep immunoSEQ assay, multiplex PCR amplified TCR CDR3 regions from genomic DNA. Extracted genomic DNA from each cell subset was distributed evenly across all wells of several immunoSEQ 96-well plates, and each plate was treated as a replicate. For sorted subsets, approximately 0.2 ug of genomic DNA, equivalent to 30,000 or so T cell genomes, went into each replicate PCR. Purified libraries were quantified with a Qubit 3.0 fluorometer, sized on a Bioanalyzer 2100, and re-quantified with the KAPA Library Quantification kit. Every immunoSEQ 96-well plate was sequenced on a separate single-read 150-cycle Illumina NextSeq 550 flow cell. Regarding the original processing steps: Because only junctional sequences without quality scores were contained in the immunoSEQ output, filtering matching that applied to full-length reads could not be performed. Sequences were annotated with PyIR, a Python wrapper for IgBLAST v1.9, using IMGT germline references to assign V/J genes and CDR3. Any read was removed if the V/J assignment was weak (E-value above 1e-6), the CDR3 was missing, or the read contained stop codons, out-of-frame junctions, or ambiguous translated residues. V3J clonotypes were defined as sequences sharing the same inferred V gene, J gene, and CDR3 amino acid sequence. To compute the percentage overlap between repertoires, the number of shared unique clonotypes was divided by the size of the smaller repertoire. Richness of each repertoire was evaluated using RTK rarefaction, the Chao1 estimator, and Recon v2.1 estimates of unobserved clonotypes. Generation probabilities were computed with OLGA for all TCRbeta clonotypes obtained by the gDNA method from four donors. Here the immuneACCESS table is served through TCRdb, limited to in-frame sequences with V and J called. Missing clones are a known gap in these copies; in checked studies unresolved V genes cover under half, and the rest lacks a known reason. That table furnishes V, J and clone size, whereas the DNA furnished D and trimming. This sample lists 2 million to 2.5 million clones; roughly 93% were detected once. 0.35% to 0.45% of the sample rests with the top ten.

Donors were healthy HIV-negative adults with no recently reported acute infections or vaccinations. Only Caucasian adults living in Nashville, Tennessee, USA were represented among the donors. CD4+ T cells were enriched through magnetic negative selection, after which naive cells were positively selected on CD45RA and the remaining negative fraction served as the memory subset. Blood was collected by leukapheresis, and PBMCs were isolated by Ficoll-Histopaque density gradient centrifugation and then cryopreserved in liquid nitrogen vapor phase. Analytical flow cytometry was used to check the purity and quantity of each magnetically sorted T cell population. Genomic DNA was isolated from each sorted fraction and quantified by UV absorbance on a Nanodrop 2000c.

Sequences were obtained from naive CD4+ T cells from PBMCs. In the paper's terms, the cell subset or site label means: CD45RA+ positively selected. This receptor was taken from a man aged 18 to 35 in good health. Some clones in this sample may be carry-over from other donors' samples. The chain uses TRBV7-3 and TRBJ2-3; 13 junctional bases match TRBD2. The DNA reads as follows: TGTGCCAGCAGCCTCAGGGGGACTAGCGGGACTAGCACAGATACGCAGTATTTT. Its protein product is CASSLRGTSGTSTDTQYF.